What follows are 14 T cell receptor beta chains derived from one specimen sequenced in a study of T-cell reconstitution after alpha-beta-depleted transplantation in children. It was with unique molecular identifiers that the TCRbeta library was prepared. TCRdb processed the PCR reads anew with MiXCR; each CDR3 protein has one entry. Seen here are 500,000 or so distinct CDR3 sequences, about 33% observed once, and the top ten hold about 2.3%. The starting material was PBMCs from the stem cell graft donor, obtained from the stem cell graft. These receptors came from a human donor who donated a stem cell graft to a child with aplastic anemia.

This chain connects TRBV2 to TRBJ1-1; D gene unclear. V lost 6 bases and J 8 bases, leaving 10 bases between the germline ends. CDR3 length: 11 residues. CDR1 and CDR2 from the germline V gene are SNHLY and FYNNEI. The CDR3: CASRLDGEAFF. CDR3 bases: TGTGCCAGCAGATTGGACGGCGAAGCTTTCTTT.

This clonotype was picked up a small number of times. The J gene is TRBJ1-2, the V gene TRBV5-5, with D maybe TRBD1 (6 bases). V dropped 2 bases and J dropped 5 bases, with 13 bases sitting between them. Germline lookup yields CDR1 SGHKS and CDR2 YYEKEE (reference sequence). The CDR3 spans 14 residues. The CDR3 here is CASSFAGVEYGYTF. DNA for the CDR3: TGTGCCAGCAGCTTTGCAGGGGTAGAGTATGGCTACACCTTC.

This clonotype has only a few counts. The rearrangement links TRBV18 to TRBJ2-1; 10 bases align to TRBD2. Trimming took 1 base from V and 6 from J; bases not matched to a gene: 6. CDR1 is KGHSH and CDR2 is LQKENI in the germline V gene. The CDR3 is 16 residues long. CDR3 nucleotides: TGTGCCAGCTCACCACGAGGGAGCGGGAGGGCCAATGAGCAGTTCTTC. This gives the protein CASSPRGSGRANEQFF. Full variable domain (missing parts from reference TRBV18 and TRBJ2-1): NAGVMQNPRHLVRRRGQEARLRCSPMKGHSHVYWYRQLPEEGLKFMVYLQKENIIDESGMPKERFSAEFPKEGPSILRIQQVVRGDSAAYFCASSPRGSGRANEQFFGPGTRLTVL.

The chain combines TRBV7-2 with TRBJ2-3; D call uncertain. The CDR3 extends over 15 amino acids. Trimming took off 1 base at V and 2 bases at J, with 10 bases between the two ends. Germline V gene sequence: CDR1 SGHTA, CDR2 FQGNSA. CDR3 in amino acids: CASSLVSHLTDTQYF. As DNA, the CDR3 is TGTGCCAGCAGCTTAGTGAGTCACCTCACAGATACGCAGTATTTT.

This clonotype has just one count. The J gene is TRBJ2-1, the V gene TRBV7-2; 9 bases are shared with TRBD2. Germline CDR1 is SGHTA and CDR2 is FQGNSA. The CDR3 extends over 16 amino acids. The J segment lost 4 bases and the V segment lost 5 bases, leaving 9 bases of the junction unmatched. The chain's CDR3 is CASSRIGAGGYNEQFF. The CDR3 nucleotides are TGTGCCAGCAGCCGAATAGGGGCGGGAGGGTACAATGAGCAGTTCTTC.

This clonotype was found a few times. J is TRBJ2-1 and V is TRBV11-2, with no clear D. Germline loops: CDR1 SGHAT, CDR2 FQNNGV. Trimming left V 1 base short and J 0 bases short, with 7 bases between. The CDR3 covers 15 residues. CDR3 sequence reads: CASSLVTLSYNEQFF. CDR3 sequence (DNA): TGTGCCAGCAGCTTAGTTACTCTCTCCTACAATGAGCAGTTCTTC. Based on the CDR3 plus reference TRBV11-2 and TRBJ2-1, the full variable domain is EAGVAQSPRYKIIEKRQSVAFWCNPISGHATLYWYQQILGQGPKLLIQFQNNGVVDDSQLPKDRFSAERLKGVDSTLKIQPAKLEDSAVYLCASSLVTLSYNEQFFGPGTRLTVL.

This chain connects TRBV7-2 to TRBJ1-3, with TRBD1 identical over 7 bases. The junction had 10 bases not matched to a gene; V was cut back by 5 bases and J by 0 bases. This CDR3 is 17 amino acids long. Germline CDR1 SGHTA, CDR2 FQGNSA. CDR3 DNA: TGTGCCAGCAGCAGTTTTACGACAGGGTACTCTGGAAACACCATATATTTT. This translates into CASSSFTTGYSGNTIYF.

The CDR3 DNA sequence: TGCGCCAGCAGCCAAGGCCGGGACAGCATGAACACTGAAGCTTTCTTT. Protein: CASSQGRDSMNTEAFF. The chain couples TRBV4-3 to TRBJ1-1, with 7 bases aligning to TRBD1. This CDR3 comprises 16 residues. Germline CDR1 and CDR2: LGHNA and YSLEER. V gave up 1 base and J gave up 0 bases; unmatched junction bases: 5.

The chain joins TRBV10-3 to TRBJ1-6; TRBD1 is a possible D gene (6 bases). The V gene lost 6 bases and the J gene lost 7 bases, with 10 bases spanning the gap. The germline V gene has CDR1 ENHRY and CDR2 SYGVKD. This CDR3 has 13 residues. The DNA of the CDR3 is TGTGCCATCAGAAGTACAGGGAATTCACCCCTCCACTTT. Its protein is CAIRSTGNSPLHF.

The chain couples TRBV20-1 to TRBJ1-5; no reliable D call. The CDR3 contains 16 residues. Germline CDR1 DFQATT, CDR2 SNEGSKA (reference sequence). The germline V and J ends were trimmed by 2 bases and 3 bases, with 17 bases remaining between them. The CDR3 DNA follows: TGCAGTGCTAGAAATCGCGCGGTCAGGACCAATCAGCCCCAGCATTTT. Residues: CSARNRAVRTNQPQHF.

This chain joins TRBV6-2 or TRBV6-3 and TRBJ1-1; D gene uncertain. V gave up 4 bases and J gave up 3 bases, with 9 bases separating them. CDR3 size: 13 residues. CDR1 and CDR2 from the germline V gene are MNHEY and SVGEGT. CDR3 protein: CASSFHKYTEAFF. In nucleotides, the CDR3 is TGTGCCAGCAGTTTTCACAAGTACACTGAAGCTTTCTTT.

This clonotype appeared a few times. This chain uses TRBV15 with TRBJ2-1; D not resolved. Germline CDR1 is LNHNV and CDR2 is YYDKDF (reference sequence). The CDR3 length is 11 residues. Trimming took off 5 bases at V and 8 bases at J, with 7 bases between the two ends. This CDR3 reads CATSAEYEQFF. For the CDR3, the DNA is TGTGCCACCAGCGCAGAGTATGAGCAGTTCTTC.

This clonotype was seen only a few times. The chain employs TRBV7-2 and TRBJ2-1; a possible D gene is TRBD2 (5 bases). The V gene's germline CDR1 is SGHTA and CDR2 FQGNSA. The CDR3 sequence is 14 residues long. The germline V and J ends were trimmed by 1 base and 9 bases, with 13 bases remaining between them. CDR3 loop: CASSLVGNEGEQFF. The CDR3 region has the DNA TGTGCCAGCAGCTTAGTCGGTAATGAGGGTGAGCAGTTCTTC.

This chain links TRBV12-3 or TRBV12-4 with TRBJ2-1; 12 nucleotides match TRBD2. The CDR3 extends over 15 amino acids. With 6 bases clipped from V and 6 bases from J, the junction kept 6 bases outside the gene matches. The CDR3 DNA sequence: TGTGCCAGCAGCCTGACTAGCGGGAGAACCAATGAGCAGTTCTTC. Translating it yields CASSLTSGRTNEQFF.